A single sample gave rise to the 25 T cell receptor beta chains below, sequenced in a study of T cell clonality in common variable immunodeficiency. The table came from immunoSEQ multiplex PCR; TCRdb's copy has only in-frame clones and leaves some out. The sample was found to contain about 37,000 clones, and every one recurs. The material sequenced was peripheral blood mononuclear cells. The receptors were gathered from a person aged 18 to 70 in good health.

This clone has a count of ten or more. Sequencing ends 3 residues short of the CDR3 end; the germline J gene provides the rest. The chain is built from TRBV5-1 and TRBJ2-1; 11 positions match TRBD2. Germline trimming cut 1 base from V and 3 bases from J; bases unmatched to any gene: 9. The CDR3 loop spans 18 amino acids. Germline loops: CDR1 SGHRS, CDR2 YFSETQ. The DNA read from the CDR3 is TGCGCCAGCAGCTTGACCCCCGGAGGACTAGCGGGCTACAATGAG. This encodes CASSLTPGGLAGYNE. The whole CDR3 sequence reads CASSLTPGGLAGYNEQFF. Based on the CDR3 plus reference TRBV5-1 and TRBJ2-1, the full variable domain is KAGVTQTPRYLIKTRGQQVTLSCSPISGHRSVSWYQQTPGQGLQFLFEYFSETQRNKGNFPGRFSGRQFSNSRSEMNVSTLELGDSALYLCASSLTPGGLAGYNEQFFGPGTRLTVL.

This clone was seen repeatedly, ten times or more. The missing CDR3 end, 3 residues past where the read stops, is filled in from the germline J gene. J is TRBJ2-6 and V is TRBV13; unclear D gene. V gave up 2 bases and J gave up 0 bases, with 14 bases separating them. CDR1 PRHDT and CDR2 FYEKMQ come from the germline V gene (reference sequence). The CDR3 sequence is 18 residues long. Incomplete CDR3 DNA: TGTGCCAGCAGCTTAAGGGTAGGGTTTTTCTCTGGGGCCAACGTC. It yields the protein CASSLRVGFFSGANV. The CDR3, in full, reads CASSLRVGFFSGANVLTF.

At least ten counts were recorded for this clone. Read data end 3 residues before the CDR3 end; the end is taken from the germline J gene. The V gene is TRBV7-9, the J gene TRBJ1-2; tentatively, D is TRBD1 (6 bases). The CDR3 has 15 amino acids. Germline assignment: CDR1 SEHNR and CDR2 FQNEAQ (reference sequence). The germline V and J ends were trimmed by 5 bases and 4 bases, with 17 bases remaining between them. This CDR3 reads CASSAQGRFFYGYTF. Incomplete CDR3 DNA: TGTGCCAGCAGCGCACAGGGACGGTTCTTCTATGGC. The whole variable domain, remainder taken from reference TRBV7-9 and TRBJ1-2, is DTGVSQNPRHKITKRGQNVTFRCDPISEHNRLYWYRQTLGQGPEFLTYFQNEAQLEKSRLLSDRFSAERPKGSFSTLEIQRTEQGDSAMYLCASSAQGRFFYGYTFGSGTRLTVV.

This clone was observed many times. Coverage ceases 3 residues before the CDR3 finishes, and the germline J gene fills in the end. The chain has TRBV19 and TRBJ2-7, with a tentative D call TRBD2 (7 bases). The CDR3 is 15 amino acids. V gave up 6 bases and J gave up 6 bases, with 21 bases separating them. Germline CDR1 reads LNHDA; CDR2 reads SQIVND (reference sequence). The sequenced part of the CDR3 DNA is TGTGCCAGTAGCCCGCGGGGGAGGGCCAGGGGCGAG. This translates into CASSPRGRARGE. The entire CDR3 reads CASSPRGRARGEQYF.

This clone was detected many times. The read terminates 3 residues before the CDR3 end, so the remaining end is supplied by the germline J gene. This chain connects TRBV28 to TRBJ2-7; D is perhaps TRBD2 (7 bases). V lost 8 bases to trimming and J lost 0 bases, with 14 bases between them. The CDR3 is 14 amino acids. The germline gives CDR1 MDHEN, CDR2 SYDVKM. The sequenced part of the CDR3 DNA is TGTGCCAGCCCCCCGGGGGGCAGCTCCTACGAG. This encodes CASPPGGSSYE. The CDR3 as a whole reads CASPPGGSSYEQYF.

At least ten counts were recorded for this clone. Read coverage stops 3 residues before the CDR3 terminus; the germline J gene supplies the remainder. The V call is TRBV24-1, the J call TRBJ2-2; D gene ambiguous. Germline values: CDR1 KGHDR, CDR2 SFDVKD. The CDR3 extends over 13 amino acids. The V gene lost 2 bases and the J gene lost 3 bases, with 3 bases spanning the gap. The CDR3: CATSDSDTGELFF. The CDR3 bases that were read are TGTGCCACCAGTGATTCAGACACCGGGGAG.

The table lists this clone with many counts. The CDR3 end lies 3 residues beyond the end of the read and is filled in from the germline J gene. The genes are TRBV7-9 and TRBJ2-1; no clear D gene. V lost 8 bases and J lost 9, with 8 bases in between. CDR3 length: 10 residues. CDR1 is SEHNR and CDR2 is FQNEAQ in the germline V gene (reference sequence). This chain's CDR3 is CASEWAEQFF. Incomplete CDR3 DNA: TGTGCCAGCGAATGGGCTGAG. The whole variable domain, remainder taken from reference TRBV7-9 and TRBJ2-1, is DTGVSQNPRHKITKRGQNVTFRCDPISEHNRLYWYRQTLGQGPEFLTYFQNEAQLEKSRLLSDRFSAERPKGSFSTLEIQRTEQGDSAMYLCASEWAEQFFGPGTRLTVL.

This clone was seen at least ten times. Coverage ceases 3 residues before the CDR3 finishes, and the germline J gene fills in the end. V is TRBV30 and J is TRBJ1-6, with D possibly TRBD1 on 5 matching bases. The V gene's germline CDR1 is GTSNPN and CDR2 SVGIG (reference sequence). CDR3 length equals 15 residues. The sequenced part of the CDR3 DNA is TGTGCCTGGAGTGACCTCGGACACAAATCGGAGCCC. It specifies CAWSDLGHKSEP. The CDR3 in full is CAWSDLGHKSEPLHF. The complete variable domain, with remaining parts taken from reference TRBV30 and TRBJ1-6, reads SQTIHQWPATLVQPVGSPLSLECTVEGTSNPNLYWYRQAAGRGLQLLFYSVGIGQISSEVPQNLSASRPQDRQFILSSKKLLLSDSGFYLCAWSDLGHKSEPLHFGNGTRLTVT.

This clone has a count of ten or more. Coverage ceases 3 residues before the CDR3 finishes, and the germline J gene fills in the end. This sequence joins TRBV30 and TRBJ1-1; D uncertain. Germline V gene sequence: CDR1 GTSNPN, CDR2 SVGIG (reference sequence). V was trimmed by 3 bases and J by 1 base, leaving 12 bases between them. CDR3 length equals 14 residues. The part of the CDR3 DNA that was read is TGTGCCTGGAGCCCCAACCCTAGGAACACTGAA. Encoded protein: CAWSPNPRNTE. The CDR3 as a whole reads CAWSPNPRNTEAFF.

This clone was detected ten times or more. The read ends 3 residues before the CDR3 terminus; that terminus is restored from the germline J gene. V is TRBV12-3 or TRBV12-4 and J is TRBJ2-1; 9 bases align to TRBD2. Trimming removed 10 bases from V and 7 bases from J; junction bases left unmatched: 14. The CDR3 covers 15 residues. Partial CDR3 DNA: TGTGCCATCCTCCGCCAAGCGGGAGGTCTGAATGAG. Its protein is CAILRQAGGLNE. The entire CDR3 reads CAILRQAGGLNEQFF.

This clone was detected many times. The read is 3 residues too short to cover the CDR3 end, so that end is filled in from the germline J gene. V is TRBV9 and J is TRBJ2-6; D not certain. The CDR3 spans 16 residues. V was trimmed by 0 bases and J by 3 bases, leaving 10 bases between them. From germline, CDR1 is SGDLS and CDR2 YYNGEE. CDR3 bases read: TGTGCCAGCAGCGTAGTTTCCGGGTATGGGGCCAACGTC. Translated: CASSVVSGYGANV. The whole CDR3 protein reads CASSVVSGYGANVLTF.

This clone has a count of ten or more. The DNA ends 3 residues before the CDR3 does, and the rest of the CDR3 is filled in from the germline J gene. The V gene is TRBV30, the J gene TRBJ2-5; 7 bases map to TRBD1. The CDR3 is 12 amino acids. The germline V gene encodes CDR1 GTSNPN and CDR2 SVGIG (reference sequence). V was clipped by 5 bases and J by 5 bases; unmatched bases: 5. The part of the CDR3 DNA that was read is TGTGCCTGGTCGACAGGGAGCGAGACC. Translating gives CAWSTGSET. The CDR3 as a whole reads CAWSTGSETQYF.

This clone was counted at least ten times. The read stops 3 residues short of the end of the CDR3; the missing end is completed from the germline J gene. The chain joins TRBV18 to TRBJ1-2; TRBD1 matches 7 bases. Trimming removed 5 bases from V and 0 bases from J; junction bases left unmatched: 9. The CDR3 loop spans 16 amino acids. Germline loops: CDR1 KGHSH, CDR2 LQKENI. The CDR3 spells CASSKTGQPANYGYTF. CDR3 DNA, as far as it was read: TGTGCCAGCTCAAAAACGGGACAGCCAGCTAACTATGGC. Looking up the rest from reference TRBV18 and TRBJ1-2 gives the full variable domain: NAGVMQNPRHLVRRRGQEARLRCSPMKGHSHVYWYRQLPEEGLKFMVYLQKENIIDESGMPKERFSAEFPKEGPSILRIQQVVRGDSAAYFCASSKTGQPANYGYTFGSGTRLTVV.

This clone was found a few times. The observed sequence ends 3 residues before the CDR3 terminus, with the missing tail filled in from the germline J gene. The chain uses TRBV20-1 and TRBJ1-1; D remains ambiguous. The CDR3 is 13 amino acids. Germline V gene data show CDR1 as DFQATT and CDR2 as SNEGSKA (reference sequence). V lost 6 bases and J lost 3, with 14 bases in between. The CDR3 sequence: CSAHPGSYTEAFF. Incomplete CDR3 DNA: TGCAGTGCCCACCCGGGGAGCTACACTGAA.

This clone came up many times. Read coverage stops 3 residues before the CDR3 terminus; the germline J gene supplies the remainder. The chain uses TRBV27 and TRBJ1-4; 7 positions agree with TRBD1. Germline loops: CDR1 MNHEY, CDR2 SMNVEV (reference sequence). The V and J ends lost 6 bases and 3 bases, in that order; junction bases with no gene match: 10. The CDR3 consists of 16 residues. CDR3: CASSLRQGGPNEKLFF. The sequenced part of the CDR3 DNA is TGTGCCAGCAGCCTAAGACAGGGTGGACCTAATGAAAAA.

This clone showed up many times. Sequencing ends 3 residues short of the CDR3 end; the germline J gene provides the rest. This rearrangement joins TRBV4-2 to TRBJ1-4; 9 bases line up with TRBD1. V was pared by 1 base and J by 2 bases, with 2 bases of the junction left unmatched. Germline loops: CDR1 LGHNA, CDR2 YNFKEQ. The CDR3 is made up of 16 amino acids. The CDR3 reads CASSQGTGATNEKLFF. Partial CDR3 DNA: TGTGCCAGCAGCCAAGGGACAGGGGCGACTAATGAAAAA.

This clone showed up many times. The read falls 3 residues short of the CDR3 end, and the missing part is taken from the germline J gene. J is TRBJ2-7 and V is TRBV28; 11 nucleotides match TRBD1. This CDR3 is 17 amino acids long. Germline CDR1 is MDHEN and CDR2 is SYDVKM. Losses at the gene ends were 5 bases for V and 4 bases for J; bases not matched to a gene: 13. The CDR3 sequence: CASSPIEKGTGGYEQYF. The sequenced CDR3 bases are TGTGCCAGCAGTCCCATTGAAAAGGGGACAGGGGGATACGAG.

This clone was picked up many times. With the read ending 3 residues before the CDR3 end, the germline J gene is used to fill in that end. The V and J genes are TRBV18 and TRBJ1-2, with TRBD1 matching 7 bases. V lost 1 base and J lost 3; bases outside the gene matches: 11. The CDR3 consists of 17 residues. Looked up from germline, CDR1 is KGHSH and CDR2 is LQKENI. CDR3 amino acids: CASSPQGAQEHYYGYTF. Incomplete CDR3 DNA: TGTGCCAGCTCACCACAGGGGGCCCAAGAGCATTACTATGGC.

This clone was counted ten times or more. The read falls 3 residues short of the CDR3 end, and the missing part is taken from the germline J gene. V usage is TRBV10-2 and J usage is TRBJ2-7; 8 bases agree with TRBD1. The germline gives CDR1 WSHSY, CDR2 SAAADI. The J segment lost 5 bases and the V segment lost 7 bases, leaving 10 bases of the junction unmatched. The CDR3 covers 14 residues. The sequenced CDR3 bases are TGCGCCAGCACTGTAGACAGGGGACGGGACGAG. Protein sequence: CASTVDRGRDE. The full CDR3 protein is CASTVDRGRDEQYF.

To note about this clone: The read gets to within 3 residues of the CDR3 end, and the germline J gene fills in the rest. The J gene is TRBJ2-7, the V gene TRBV7-2; TRBD1 agrees at 11 bases. The junction had 7 bases not matched to a gene; V was cut back by 6 bases and J by 6 bases. The CDR3 is 14 amino acids. Looked up from germline, CDR1 is SGHTA and CDR2 is FQGNSA. The CDR3 sequence: CASRPGTGGTEQYF. CDR3 bases read: TGTGCCAGCAGGCCCGGGACAGGGGGAACCGAG.

This clone was observed many times. The read comes to an end 3 residues before the CDR3 does, leaving the germline J gene to fill in the end. J is TRBJ2-2 and V is TRBV19, with D uncertain. The V gene's germline CDR1 is LNHDA and CDR2 SQIVND (reference sequence). The V end was cut by 4 bases, the J end by 5 bases, with 11 bases between. The CDR3 runs 14 residues. CDR3 DNA (partial): TGTGCCAGTAGTAGCCCAGGAAGGACCGGGGAG. It yields the protein CASSSPGRTGE. The whole CDR3 reads CASSSPGRTGELFF.

This clone was counted many times. Read coverage stops 3 residues before the CDR3 terminus; the germline J gene supplies the remainder. The V gene is TRBV2, the J gene TRBJ2-5, with D perhaps matching TRBD2 (6 bases). The CDR3 sequence is 14 residues long. Germline V gene data show CDR1 as SNHLY and CDR2 as FYNNEI. Trimming shortened V by 5 bases and J by 4 bases, and 14 bases separated the two germline ends. Here the CDR3 reads CASSPQEGRETQYF. Incomplete CDR3 DNA: TGTGCCAGCAGTCCCCAGGAGGGGAGAGAGACC.

This clone appeared many times. The sequenced fragment ends 3 residues before the CDR3 boundary, so the rest is inferred from the germline J gene. V and J are TRBV19 and TRBJ2-7; D possibly corresponds to TRBD2 (6 bases). Per germline, CDR1 LNHDA and CDR2 SQIVND (reference sequence). The CDR3 is 15 residues long. Trimming left V 5 bases short and J 1 base short, with 15 bases between. CDR3 amino acids: CASSVSGTLSYEQYF. CDR3 DNA, as far as it was read: TGTGCCAGTAGTGTCTCCGGGACTTTATCCTACGAG.

In its sample, this clone was seen many times. The sequenced fragment ends 3 residues before the CDR3 boundary, so the rest is inferred from the germline J gene. The chain couples TRBV2 to TRBJ1-5, with TRBD1 as a possible D gene (6 bases). In germline, CDR1 is SNHLY, CDR2 FYNNEI. V dropped 2 bases and J dropped 0 bases, with 8 bases sitting between them. CDR3 length: 15 residues. The CDR3 reads CASSEQGNSNQPQHF. CDR3 DNA (partial): TGTGCCAGCAGTGAACAGGGGAATAGCAATCAGCCC.

This clone was seen ten or more times. The read comes to an end 3 residues before the CDR3 does, leaving the germline J gene to fill in the end. V usage is TRBV2 and J usage is TRBJ2-3; 14 nucleotides align to TRBD2. V gave up 5 bases and J gave up 0 bases; unmatched junction bases: 1. The CDR3 contains 16 residues. Germline CDR1 SNHLY, CDR2 FYNNEI. The CDR3 DNA, read in part, is TGTGCCAGCAGTAGACTAGCGGGAGGGAGCACAGATACG. Amino acids: CASSRLAGGSTDT. The whole CDR3 region reads CASSRLAGGSTDTQYF.